This T cell receptor (beta chain) came from a study of tumor-infiltrating lymphocytes in primary liver carcinoma (dated by TCRdb to the late 2010s). Some background on the complete study: Surgical resection was performed in China between 2015 and early 2016 on about 5 patients with histopathologically diagnosed primary liver carcinoma. Tumors of the five patients were stage T1-T3 N0M0 with maximum diameters of about 4.2 to 10 cm. Samples yielded roughly 3.5 to 8 million productive TCRbeta reads; read depth did not differ significantly between tissue types. Repertoires from technical replicates were highly reproducible, with mean shared-clone rates about 0.9 and correlation coefficients above 0.98. A total of around 35 specimens from 5 patients went through TCRbeta repertoire sequencing, namely 25 tumor regions, 5 adjacent noncancerous liver tissues and 5 peripheral blood samples. Across five regions of each liver tumor, along with adjacent normal tissue and blood, the study brought together TCRbeta repertoire sequencing, expression microarrays and whole-exome sequencing. Of the five patients (three men and two women, aged 30 to 69 years), four had hepatocellular carcinoma and one had combined HCC and intrahepatic cholangiocarcinoma. Broad study findings and their caveats: Because sequencing covered only the TCR beta chain and unpaired alpha chains were not captured, true repertoire diversity is likely underestimated. The top 250 clones made up a significantly larger repertoire fraction in tumors than in blood (p = 0.039). Bulk unsorted samples precluded comparing CD4+ and CD8+ T cell repertoires. Consistent with antigen-driven expansion, pairs of tumor regions showed higher repertoire overlap (mean roughly 35%) than either tumor-adjacent pairs (about 17%) or tumor-blood pairs (about 14%). Only a few patients were included in the study, and the authors note that the findings should be validated in a larger study.

This clonotype was recorded once. The specificity of this receptor is unknown. The record has no base qualities; no much larger clone is one base away. Evidence from a single read is weak. Using a constant-region primer and ProtoScript II reverse transcriptase, TCRbeta-specific cDNA was reverse-transcribed from 400 to 550 ng total RNA. Construction of the TCRbeta libraries relied on three nested rounds of multiplex PCR, following a slightly modified ARM-PCR procedure. The first two PCR rounds used multiplex TRBV1-TRBV30 forward primers with a Cbeta reverse primer, each for roughly 10 cycles. Sample barcodes and Illumina adapters were attached in a final 25-cycle PCR using Deep VentR polymerase. Before sequencing, amplicons between 200 and 500 bp were purified from gel using a QIAquick gel extraction kit. An Illumina HiSeq 2500 was used to sequence the TCRbeta amplicons with 250-bp paired-end reads. Per the source publication's procedure: Trimmomatic v0.33 was used to quality-trim the reads, and FLASH v1.2.11 was used to merge paired reads so that full CDR3 sequences could be recovered. V, D and J germline segments were assigned to the rearranged TCRbeta sequences by MiGEC v1.2.1b. Clonotype statistics, along with Shannon-Wiener diversity indices, were calculated using VDJtools v1.0.0. To cut down on sampling bias, every analysis after diversity analysis relied on just the 250 most abundant clonotypes from each sample. TCRdb handled the public reads itself, with Q25 trimming in fastp and clone calling in MiXCR, and kept productive beta chains. Entries that share a CDR3 protein sequence are merged under the most common genes and DNA. TCRdb's processing, not the authors', yielded these V and J calls. For this sample there are more than 150,000 distinct CDR3 sequences; approximately 60% appear just once. Approximately 65% of the sample is held by the ten biggest clonotypes.

Including the terminal cysteine and phenylalanine, the CDR3 comprises 12 residues. Only the CDR3 DNA stays, 36 bases, in frame from base 1. V loses 5 bases, J loses 15 bases, and the germline ends lie 17 bases apart. CDR1 is given as SEHNR and CDR2 as FQNEAQ, both from the germline V gene (reference sequence). RNA from unsorted whole blood was extracted with TRIzol reagent, and germline DNA was obtained with the DNeasy Blood & Tissue kit. Patients had chronic HBV infection and were treatment-naive at sampling. Before surgery, approximately 4 milliliters of peripheral blood were collected into K2EDTA tubes.

This TCR came from a man aged 35-49 years with primary liver carcinoma and hepatitis B virus infection. The chain was built from TRBV7-9 and TRBJ2-1; the D assignment is uncertain and may be TRBD1 or TRBD2, with 5 bases supporting each. Sequencing was done on a sample of peripheral blood. The CDR3 protein sequence reads: CASSPGTSFWFF. The bases read TGTGCCAGCAGCCCCGGGACCTCCTTTTGGTTCTTC.